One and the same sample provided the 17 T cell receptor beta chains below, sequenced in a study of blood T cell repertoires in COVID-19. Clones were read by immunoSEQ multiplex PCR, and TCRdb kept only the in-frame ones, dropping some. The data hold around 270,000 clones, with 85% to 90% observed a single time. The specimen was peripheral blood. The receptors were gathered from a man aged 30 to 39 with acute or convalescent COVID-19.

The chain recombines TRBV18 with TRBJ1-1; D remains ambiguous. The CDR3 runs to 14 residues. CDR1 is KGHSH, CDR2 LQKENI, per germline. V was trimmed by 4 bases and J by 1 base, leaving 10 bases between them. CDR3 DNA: TGTGCCAGCTCACAACAGAAGAAGAACACTGAAGCTTTCTTT. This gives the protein CASSQQKKNTEAFF.

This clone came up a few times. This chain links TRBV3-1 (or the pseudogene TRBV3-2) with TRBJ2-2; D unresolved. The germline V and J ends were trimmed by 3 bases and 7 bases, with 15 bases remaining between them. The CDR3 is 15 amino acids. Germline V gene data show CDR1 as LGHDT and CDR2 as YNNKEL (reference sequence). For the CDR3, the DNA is TGTGCCAGCAGCCAGTACGGAGCCCTCGGCGGGGAGCTGTTTTTT. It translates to CASSQYGALGGELFF.

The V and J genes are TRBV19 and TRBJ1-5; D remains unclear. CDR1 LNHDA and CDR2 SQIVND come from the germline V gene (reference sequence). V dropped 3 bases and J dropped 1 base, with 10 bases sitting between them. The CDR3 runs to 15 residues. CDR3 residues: CASSMIGLSNQPQHF. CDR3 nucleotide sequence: TGTGCCAGTAGTATGATAGGACTGAGCAATCAGCCCCAGCATTTT.

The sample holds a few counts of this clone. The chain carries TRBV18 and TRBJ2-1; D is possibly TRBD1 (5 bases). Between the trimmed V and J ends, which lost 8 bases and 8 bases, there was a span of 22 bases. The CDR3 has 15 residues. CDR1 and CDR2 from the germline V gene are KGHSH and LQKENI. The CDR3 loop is CASLKGHYDRDEQFF. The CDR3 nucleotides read TGTGCCAGCCTTAAGGGGCATTACGATCGGGATGAGCAGTTCTTC.

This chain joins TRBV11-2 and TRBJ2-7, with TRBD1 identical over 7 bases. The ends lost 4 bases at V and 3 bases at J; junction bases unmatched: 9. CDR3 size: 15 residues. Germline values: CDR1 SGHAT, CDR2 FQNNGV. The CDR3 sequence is CASSSEQGIIYEQYF. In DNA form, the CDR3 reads TGTGCCAGCAGCTCTGAACAGGGGATTATCTACGAGCAGTACTTC.

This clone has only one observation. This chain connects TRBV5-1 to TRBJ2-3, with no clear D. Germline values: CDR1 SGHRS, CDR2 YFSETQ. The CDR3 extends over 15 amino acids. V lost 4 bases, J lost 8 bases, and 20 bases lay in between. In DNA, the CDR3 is TGCGCCAGCAGCCAGCGAGACCTTTCCGGTGGTACGCAGTATTTT. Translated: CASSQRDLSGGTQYF.

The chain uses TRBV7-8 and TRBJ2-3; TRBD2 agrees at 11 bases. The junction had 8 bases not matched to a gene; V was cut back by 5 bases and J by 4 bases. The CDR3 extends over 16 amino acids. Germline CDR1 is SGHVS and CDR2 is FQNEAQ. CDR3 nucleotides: TGTGCCAGCAGCCATAATAGCGGGAGGGCCTCAGATACGCAGTATTTT. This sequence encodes CASSHNSGRASDTQYF.

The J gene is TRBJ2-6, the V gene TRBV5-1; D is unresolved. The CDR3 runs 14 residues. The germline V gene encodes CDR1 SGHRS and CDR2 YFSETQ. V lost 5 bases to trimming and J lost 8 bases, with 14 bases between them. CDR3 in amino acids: CASSESTFSNVLTF. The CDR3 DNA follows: TGCGCCAGCAGTGAGTCAACCTTTTCCAACGTCCTGACTTTC.

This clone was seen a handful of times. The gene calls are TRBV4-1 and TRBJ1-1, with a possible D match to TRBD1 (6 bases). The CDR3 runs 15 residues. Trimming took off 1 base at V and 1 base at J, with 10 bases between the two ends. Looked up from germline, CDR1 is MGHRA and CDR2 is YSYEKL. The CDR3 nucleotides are TGCGCCAGCAGCCAAGGGACAGCTAGGAACACTGAAGCTTTCTTT. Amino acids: CASSQGTARNTEAFF.

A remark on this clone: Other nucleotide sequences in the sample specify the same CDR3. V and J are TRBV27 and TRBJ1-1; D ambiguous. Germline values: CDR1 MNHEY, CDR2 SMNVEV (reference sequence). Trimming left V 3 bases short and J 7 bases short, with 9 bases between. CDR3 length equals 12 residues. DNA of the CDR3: TGTGCCAGCAGTTTCTTGGGCAGTGAAGCTTTCTTT. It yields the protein CASSFLGSEAFF.

In nucleotides, the CDR3 is TGTGCCAGCAGTTTTGGGACAGGGGGTTATGGCTACACCTTC. Translating gives CASSFGTGGYGYTF. The V and J genes are TRBV6-5 and TRBJ1-2; 11 bases align to TRBD1. Germline lookup yields CDR1 MNHEY and CDR2 SVGAGI. The CDR3 totals 14 residues. The V gene end was trimmed by 4 bases and the J gene end by 5 bases; junction bases not matched to a gene: 3.

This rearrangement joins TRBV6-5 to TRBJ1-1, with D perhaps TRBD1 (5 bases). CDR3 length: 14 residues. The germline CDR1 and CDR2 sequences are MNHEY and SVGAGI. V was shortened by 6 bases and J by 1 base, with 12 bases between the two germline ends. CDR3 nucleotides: TGTGCCAGCAGCAAACGCGGGGGGAACACTGAAGCTTTCTTT. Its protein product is CASSKRGGNTEAFF.

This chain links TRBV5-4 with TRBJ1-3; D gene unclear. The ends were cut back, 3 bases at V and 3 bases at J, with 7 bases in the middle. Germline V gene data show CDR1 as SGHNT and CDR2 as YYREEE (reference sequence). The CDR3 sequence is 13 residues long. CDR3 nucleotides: TGTGCCAGCAGCTCCTCTTTTGGAAACACCATATATTTT. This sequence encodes CASSSSFGNTIYF.

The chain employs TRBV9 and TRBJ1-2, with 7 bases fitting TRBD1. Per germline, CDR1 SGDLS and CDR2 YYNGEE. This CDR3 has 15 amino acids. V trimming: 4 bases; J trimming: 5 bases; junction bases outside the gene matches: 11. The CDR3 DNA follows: TGTGCCAGCAGCTCTCAACCGACAGGGACATATGGCTACACCTTC. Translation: CASSSQPTGTYGYTF.

The DNA of the CDR3 is TGTGCCAGCACCGAAACAAGACAGGGAAAACGTCCCTACGAGCAGTACTTC. Amino acids: CASTETRQGKRPYEQYF. The chain couples TRBV5-4 to TRBJ2-7; 7 bases align to TRBD1. Losses at the gene ends were 6 bases for V and 2 bases for J; bases not matched to a gene: 17. CDR1 and CDR2 (germline): SGHNT, YYREEE (reference sequence). The CDR3 length is 17 residues.

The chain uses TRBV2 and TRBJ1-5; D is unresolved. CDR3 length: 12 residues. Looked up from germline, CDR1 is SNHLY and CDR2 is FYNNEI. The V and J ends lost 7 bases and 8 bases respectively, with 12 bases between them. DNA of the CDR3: TGTGCCAGCACCAGAGGTGAGAAGCCCCAGCATTTT. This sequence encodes CASTRGEKPQHF.

The CDR3 region is CASRDRTGGHEQYF. The CDR3 bases are TGTGCCAGCAGGGACCGGACAGGGGGTCACGAGCAGTACTTC. J is TRBJ2-7 and V is TRBV2; 10 bases align to TRBD1. After removal of 6 bases from V and 5 bases from J, the junction contained 7 bases not matched to a gene. The CDR3 is 14 amino acids. Germline CDR1 and CDR2: SNHLY and FYNNEI.